Following are 2 T cell receptor beta chains from one sample sequenced in a study of human T cells and chemical hapten exposure (dated by TCRdb to about 2021). During library preparation, unique molecular identifiers were attached to individual cDNA molecules so that TCRs could be counted quantitatively and reproducibly. Through fastp at Q25 and MiXCR, TCRdb rebuilt clones from the public reads, retaining in-frame beta chains. Records with the same CDR3 protein are collapsed into one entry carrying the most frequent genes and DNA. For this sample there are fewer than 150,000 distinct CDR3 sequences; roughly 8.5% appear just once. The ten most abundant clones make up roughly 1.5% of the sample. Unfractionated whole blood was collected in Tempus Blood RNA tubes, and total RNA was extracted from that blood. The sequencing sample was made of whole blood. The source is a human donor in good health. Some clones in this sample may be carry-over from other donors' samples. Donor details come from another sample of the same person, matched by shared clones.

This clonotype has only a few counts. The V and J genes are TRBV27 and TRBJ2-7; D may be TRBD1 (7 bases). CDR3 size: 15 residues. Germline V gene data show CDR1 as MNHEY and CDR2 as SMNVEV (reference sequence). V lost 5 bases, J lost 7 bases, and 21 bases lay in between. As DNA, the CDR3 is TGTGCCAGCAGTCCCCGCGCCAGGGGGGAAAGGGAGCAGTACTTC. Translation gives CASSPRARGEREQYF.

This clonotype was seen ten or more times. The chain employs TRBV15 and TRBJ1-1; 9 bases align to TRBD1. Germline V CDR1 and CDR2: LNHNV, YYDKDF (reference sequence). The CDR3 consists of 15 residues. The trim removed 0 bases at V and 5 bases at J, leaving 4 bases unmatched. The DNA of the CDR3 is TGTGCCACCAGCAGAGAGACAGGGGGGAAGACTGAAGCTTTCTTT. Its translation: CATSRETGGKTEAFF.